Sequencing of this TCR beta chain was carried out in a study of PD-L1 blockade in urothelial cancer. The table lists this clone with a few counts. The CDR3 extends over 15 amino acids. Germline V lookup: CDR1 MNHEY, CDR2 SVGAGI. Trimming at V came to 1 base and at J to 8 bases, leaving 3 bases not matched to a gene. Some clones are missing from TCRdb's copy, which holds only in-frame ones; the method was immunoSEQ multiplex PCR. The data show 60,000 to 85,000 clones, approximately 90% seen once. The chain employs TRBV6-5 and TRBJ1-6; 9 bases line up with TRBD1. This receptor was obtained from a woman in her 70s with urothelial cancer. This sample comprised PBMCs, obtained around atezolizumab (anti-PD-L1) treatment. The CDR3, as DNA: TGTGCCAGCAGTTACTTCGGGACAGGGCATTCACCCCTCCACTTT. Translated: CASSYFGTGHSPLHF.